These 24 T cell receptor beta chains were sequenced from one sample in a study of cytomegalovirus exposure and HLA in healthy donors. Sequencing was performed with immunoSEQ multiplex PCR; in TCRdb, only in-frame clones are kept and a portion is missing. The data hold some 190,000 clones, with around nine tenths observed a single time. Material for sequencing was PBMCs. The source of these receptors is a man between 25 and 39 years old in good health and CMV-seropositive.

The V call is TRBV6-5, the J call TRBJ1-5; D call uncertain. Trimming left V 2 bases short and J 0 bases short, with 5 bases between. The CDR3 runs 14 residues. Germline values: CDR1 MNHEY, CDR2 SVGAGI. The CDR3 DNA follows: TGTGCCAGCAGTTACCAGTATAGCAATCAGCCCCAGCATTTT. It codes for CASSYQYSNQPQHF.

This clone occurred once. The chain uses TRBV11-2 and TRBJ1-6; the match to TRBD1 covers 7 bases. The germline V gene has CDR1 SGHAT and CDR2 FQNNGV. This CDR3 is built from 18 residues. With V trimmed by 1 base and J by 7 bases, 13 bases remained unmatched. The CDR3 loop reads CASSLVFLVGRGNSPLHF. CDR3 nucleotide sequence: TGTGCCAGCAGCTTAGTATTCTTAGTGGGCAGGGGGAATTCACCCCTCCACTTT. Full variable domain (remainder filled in from reference TRBV11-2 and TRBJ1-6): EAGVAQSPRYKIIEKRQSVAFWCNPISGHATLYWYQQILGQGPKLLIQFQNNGVVDDSQLPKDRFSAERLKGVDSTLKIQPAKLEDSAVYLCASSLVFLVGRGNSPLHFGNGTRLTVT.

Only a few counts were recorded for this clone. The J gene is TRBJ1-5, the V gene TRBV9; tentatively, D is TRBD1 (6 bases). This CDR3 has 16 amino acids. Trimming pared 0 bases from V and 3 bases from J, leaving 13 bases between. Germline CDR1 SGDLS, CDR2 YYNGEE. The CDR3 sequence: CASSVGGGGLNQPQHF. In DNA, the CDR3 is TGTGCCAGCAGCGTAGGAGGGGGAGGGCTCAATCAGCCCCAGCATTTT.

The chain couples TRBV9 to TRBJ1-4; D is perhaps TRBD1 (5 bases). This CDR3 contains 15 residues. Trimming pared 4 bases from V and 4 bases from J, leaving 14 bases between. The germline CDR1 and CDR2 sequences are SGDLS and YYNGEE. CDR3 loop: CASSPIGALNEKLFF. The CDR3 DNA follows: TGTGCCAGCAGCCCCATAGGGGCCCTTAATGAAAAACTGTTTTTT.

The chain combines TRBV19 with TRBJ1-5; 7 nucleotides line up with TRBD1. The CDR3 is made up of 14 amino acids. V dropped 6 bases and J dropped 7; count of bases not matched to a gene: 9. From germline, CDR1 is LNHDA and CDR2 SQIVND (reference sequence). CDR3 DNA sequence: TGTGCCAGTAGCTCGAGACAGGGAGGCCAGCCCCAGCATTTT. Its protein is CASSSRQGGQPQHF.

The gene calls are TRBV7-2 and TRBJ1-2; D unresolved. Trimming took 4 bases from V and 5 from J, leaving 14 bases between them. Germline V gene data show CDR1 as SGHTA and CDR2 as FQGNSA. This CDR3 region has 14 residues. The CDR3 DNA reads TGTGCCAGCAGCTCCTTTGACTTGTTATATGGCTACACCTTC. It specifies CASSSFDLLYGYTF.

The chain uses TRBV4-1 and TRBJ1-2; the match to TRBD1 covers 8 bases. The CDR3 contains 22 residues. Germline V gene data show CDR1 as MGHRA and CDR2 as YSYEKL. With 5 bases clipped from V and 5 bases from J, the junction kept 31 bases outside the gene matches. CDR3 loop: CASSSTSGRGSGGLTDYYGYTF. CDR3 coding DNA: TGCGCCAGCAGCTCGACGTCGGGGCGGGGGTCAGGGGGCCTCACGGATTATTATGGCTACACCTTC.

This rearrangement joins TRBV19 to TRBJ1-6; no reliable D call. V lost 10 bases and J 5 bases, leaving 18 bases between the germline ends. The CDR3 totals 15 residues. Germline CDR1 reads LNHDA; CDR2 reads SQIVND (reference sequence). The CDR3 is CATGWARANNSPLHF. CDR3 in DNA: TGTGCCACCGGGTGGGCAAGGGCGAATAATTCACCCCTCCACTTT.

The rearrangement uses TRBV7-2 and TRBJ2-1; no firm D call. Germline V gene sequence: CDR1 SGHTA, CDR2 FQGNSA. V was shortened by 0 bases and J by 15 bases, with 12 bases between the two germline ends. The CDR3 consists of 12 residues. This chain's CDR3 is CASSLATALRFF. CDR3 sequence (DNA): TGTGCCAGCAGCTTAGCCACAGCGTTGAGGTTCTTC.

V usage is TRBV6-5 and J usage is TRBJ2-5; D is ambiguous. Trimming removed 0 bases at V and 1 base at J, with 9 bases between. The V gene's germline CDR1 is MNHEY and CDR2 SVGAGI. The CDR3 consists of 15 residues. Here the CDR3 reads CASSYSRLLQETQYF. The CDR3 DNA follows: TGTGCCAGCAGTTACTCGCGGTTGCTCCAAGAGACCCAGTACTTC.

The J gene is TRBJ2-5, the V gene TRBV2, with 9 bases lining up with TRBD1. Germline V gene lookup returns CDR1 SNHLY and CDR2 FYNNEI. This CDR3 contains 14 residues. Losses at the gene ends were 6 bases for V and 5 bases for J; bases not matched to a gene: 7. CDR3 DNA: TGTGCCAGCAGCGCGGACAGGGGAAGGGAGACCCAGTACTTC. It specifies CASSADRGRETQYF.

The J gene is TRBJ1-4, the V gene TRBV4-1; TRBD1 is a possible D gene (6 bases). The CDR3 has 17 amino acids. V gave up 0 bases and J gave up 8 bases, with 19 bases separating them. In germline, CDR1 is MGHRA, CDR2 YSYEKL. CDR3 sequence: CASSQERGTRGEEKLFF. As DNA, the CDR3 is TGCGCCAGCAGCCAAGAGAGGGGAACCAGGGGTGAAGAAAAACTGTTTTTT.

This chain connects TRBV7-9 to TRBJ1-1, with a tentative D call TRBD1 (6 bases). Germline V gene sequence: CDR1 SEHNR, CDR2 FQNEAQ (reference sequence). V was clipped by 5 bases and J by 1 base, with 14 bases between them. The CDR3 runs 15 residues. CDR3: CASSPPGVGNTEAFF. The CDR3 DNA follows: TGTGCCAGCAGCCCCCCAGGGGTGGGGAACACTGAAGCTTTCTTT.

This chain links TRBV6-6 with TRBJ1-6, with D maybe TRBD1 (5 bases). Germline values: CDR1 MNHNY, CDR2 SVGAGI (reference sequence). CDR3 length: 16 residues. V lost 0 bases, J lost 6 bases, and 12 bases lay in between. The CDR3 coding sequence is TGTGCCAGCAGTTACTCACAGGCAGGGATTAATTCACCCCTCCACTTT. Its translation: CASSYSQAGINSPLHF.

This clone was counted only a few times. This rearrangement joins TRBV11-2 to TRBJ1-6, with TRBD1 as a possible D gene (5 bases). This CDR3 region has 14 residues. CDR1 is SGHAT and CDR2 is FQNNGV in the germline V gene. The V gene lost 1 base and the J gene lost 9 bases, with 10 bases spanning the gap. The DNA for the CDR3 is TGTGCCAGCAGCTTAGTAGGGGAGGGTTCACCCCTCCACTTT. It yields the protein CASSLVGEGSPLHF.

The rearrangement uses TRBV5-1 and TRBJ2-7; either TRBD1 or TRBD2 may supply D (5 bases each). The V end lost 4 bases, the J end lost 2 bases, and 19 bases lay between the germline ends. Per the germline V gene, CDR1 is SGHRS and CDR2 is YFSETQ. The CDR3 extends over 16 amino acids. CDR3 bases: TGCGCCAGCAGCCGACTTTCCGGGACGTCAGCCTACGAGCAGTACTTC. This sequence encodes CASSRLSGTSAYEQYF. Together with reference TRBV5-1 and TRBJ2-7, the CDR3 gives the full variable domain: KAGVTQTPRYLIKTRGQQVTLSCSPISGHRSVSWYQQTPGQGLQFLFEYFSETQRNKGNFPGRFSGRQFSNSRSEMNVSTLELGDSALYLCASSRLSGTSAYEQYFGPGTRLTVT.

The rearrangement joins TRBV7-3 to TRBJ2-1; D is unresolved. Germline CDR1 and CDR2: SGHTA and FQGTGA. Trimming took off 5 bases at V and 8 bases at J, with 10 bases between the two ends. The CDR3 is made up of 12 amino acids. DNA for the CDR3: TGTGCCAGCAGCCCAAACGGCTATGAGCAGTTCTTC. Translating gives CASSPNGYEQFF.

The V gene is TRBV30, the J gene TRBJ1-6; D gene uncertain. CDR3 size: 14 residues. In germline, CDR1 is GTSNPN, CDR2 SVGIG (reference sequence). V dropped 4 bases and J dropped 7 bases, with 14 bases sitting between them. This CDR3 reads CAWNLDLGNSPLHF. CDR3 in DNA: TGTGCCTGGAATCTCGACCTCGGGAATTCACCCCTCCACTTT.

The V and J genes are TRBV27 and TRBJ2-1, with 12 bases aligning to TRBD2. The CDR3 is 14 amino acids. Germline CDR1 and CDR2: MNHEY and SMNVEV (reference sequence). The junction had 7 bases not matched to a gene; V was cut back by 7 bases and J by 9 bases. The CDR3 coding sequence is TGTGCCAGCATGCTAGCGGGAGGGCCGAGTGAGCAGTTCTTC. Translating gives CASMLAGGPSEQFF.

The chain recombines TRBV5-1 with TRBJ1-1; 11 nucleotides match TRBD1. Germline CDR1 reads SGHRS; CDR2 reads YFSETQ. There are 18 residues in the CDR3. Trimming cost V 3 bases and J 2 bases; bases outside gene matches: 12. CDR3 sequence (DNA): TGCGCCAGCAGCTACGGACAGGGGGCGGCCCGGATTAACACTGAAGCTTTCTTT. Translating gives CASSYGQGAARINTEAFF. The variable domain in full, with the rest retrieved from reference TRBV5-1 and TRBJ1-1, is KAGVTQTPRYLIKTRGQQVTLSCSPISGHRSVSWYQQTPGQGLQFLFEYFSETQRNKGNFPGRFSGRQFSNSRSEMNVSTLELGDSALYLCASSYGQGAARINTEAFFGQGTRLTVV.

This chain connects TRBV5-1 to TRBJ2-6, with D unclear. The germline V gene has CDR1 SGHRS and CDR2 YFSETQ. This CDR3 is 17 amino acids long. Trimming left V 0 bases short and J 0 bases short, with 10 bases between. This CDR3 reads CASSLAAGFSGANVLTF. The CDR3 nucleotides read TGCGCCAGCAGCTTGGCCGCAGGCTTCTCTGGGGCCAACGTCCTGACTTTC.

V and J are TRBV6-1 and TRBJ1-5; TRBD1 aligns across 9 bases. This CDR3 is built from 15 residues. V shed 3 bases, J shed 7 bases, and the junction held 7 bases outside the gene matches. Germline loops: CDR1 MNHNS, CDR2 SASEGT. The CDR3 sequence: CASSDPQGTGQPQHF. CDR3 DNA: TGTGCCAGCAGTGACCCGCAGGGGACAGGGCAGCCCCAGCATTTT.

The rearrangement joins TRBV6-1 to TRBJ2-5; 11 nucleotides agree with TRBD1. The V gene's germline CDR1 is MNHNS and CDR2 SASEGT. CDR3 length: 14 amino acids. Unmatched junction bases numbered 4, after V lost 6 bases and J lost 4 bases. In DNA form, the CDR3 reads TGTGCCAGCAGCCAGGACAGGGGGCGAGAGACCCAGTACTTC. Protein: CASSQDRGRETQYF.

The table lists this clone with a count of one. The gene calls are TRBV6-5 and TRBJ1-5; the D is unclear. V was trimmed by 2 bases and J by 2 bases, leaving 10 bases between them. This CDR3 comprises 15 residues. Germline V gene lookup returns CDR1 MNHEY and CDR2 SVGAGI. The CDR3 DNA reads TGTGCCAGCAGTTACATCCGAGATGGCAATCAGCCCCAGCATTTT. As protein: CASSYIRDGNQPQHF.